The T cell receptor beta chain under discussion was sequenced for a study of T cell repertoires in cytomegalovirus infection. Study information: Public TCR beta signatures were indicative of both CMV infection and a matching HLA type. General study findings and limits: CMV-specific HLA-C-restricted TCR beta clonotypes dominated the ex vivo response. Frequencies of public TCR beta families were cumulated, and this identified carriers of CMV plus the relevant HLA.

This clonotype was found a few times. Its antigen is as yet unknown. This CDR3 region has 16 residues. V shed 2 bases and J shed 0 bases, with 8 bases lying between them. Germline CDR1 MGHDK, CDR2 SYGVNS. TCRdb recomputed calls from the reads with MiXCR, one row per CDR3 protein. The sample holds 45,000 to 75,000 distinct CDR3 sequences, approximately 36% seen once. The rearrangement links TRBV25-1 to TRBJ1-6; D not certain. The receptor was derived from a human donor in good health (CMV status not recorded). Some clones in this sample may be carry-over from other donors' samples. Specimen: PBMCs, sequenced either directly or after in vitro stimulation (not recorded which). Here the CDR3 reads CASSEGVSSYNSPLHF. The CDR3 region has the DNA TGTGCCAGCAGTGAAGGAGTAAGCTCCTATAATTCACCCCTCCACTTT.